Presented here are 21 T cell receptor beta chains from one specimen sequenced in a study of T cell clonality in common variable immunodeficiency (dated by TCRdb to 2015 to 2017). Receptor libraries were prepared by the immunoSEQ multiplex PCR assay. TCRdb stores this immuneACCESS table with in-frame sequences only. Part of the clones is absent; in the studies checked, under half of the shortfall reflects unresolved V genes, and no reason is known for the rest. This sample is represented by fewer than 65,000 clones, with no singletons among them. The biggest ten clones account for roughly 0.84% of the sample. The sequencing input was peripheral blood mononuclear cells. Receptors were obtained from a person between 18 and 75 years old in good health.

This clone came up a few times. The read ends 3 residues before the CDR3 terminus; that terminus is restored from the germline J gene. The V call is TRBV6-2 or TRBV6-3, the J call TRBJ2-3; possible D gene TRBD2, 6 bases. This CDR3 is built from 15 residues. The V gene's germline CDR1 is MNHEY and CDR2 SVGEGT. CDR3 region: CASSYIADFQEAQYF. The part of the CDR3 DNA that was read is TGTGCCAGCAGTTATATAGCGGACTTCCAAGAGGCG.

This clone occurred many times. The read comes to an end 3 residues before the CDR3 does, leaving the germline J gene to fill in the end. The gene calls are TRBV5-6 and TRBJ2-7; D gene uncertain. Trimming left V 1 base short and J 2 bases short, with 4 bases between. Germline V CDR1 and CDR2: SGHDT, YYEEEE. This CDR3 has 12 residues. CDR3 DNA (partial): TGTGCCAGCAGCTTGTCCGCCTACGAG. This sequence encodes CASSLSAYE. The full-length CDR3 reads as CASSLSAYEQYF.

This clone occurred many times. CDR3 DNA (partial): TGTGCCAGCAGTCATCTGGCTAGCGGGAGCCCGGTCACCGGGGAG. Translating it yields CASSHLASGSPVTGE. The entire CDR3 is CASSHLASGSPVTGELFF. The chain is built from TRBV13 and TRBJ2-2; 10 bases map to TRBD2. The read is 3 residues too short to cover the CDR3 end, so that end is filled in from the germline J gene. V was clipped by 6 bases and J by 4 bases; unmatched bases: 14. The germline V gene has CDR1 PRHDT and CDR2 FYEKMQ (reference sequence). This CDR3 is built from 18 residues.

This clone was counted ten times or more. From the germline J gene comes the end of the CDR3, since the read stops 3 residues before it. The rearrangement links TRBV28 to TRBJ2-5; 10 nucleotides match TRBD1. With V trimmed by 6 bases and J by 2 bases, 3 bases remained unmatched. The germline CDR1 and CDR2 sequences are MDHEN and SYDVKM. The length of the CDR3 is 14 residues. This chain's CDR3 is CASSPDRGQETQYF. The covered CDR3 bases are TGTGCCAGCAGCCCGGACAGGGGGCAAGAGACC.

This clone has ten or more counts. The CDR3 extends 3 residues past the end of the read, so its final part is completed from the germline J gene. The rearrangement uses TRBV7-9 and TRBJ2-2; D is uncertain. This CDR3 has 13 amino acids. The V and J ends lost 4 bases and 3 bases respectively, with 6 bases between them. Germline lookup yields CDR1 SEHNR and CDR2 FQNEAQ (reference sequence). CDR3 loop: CASSSAYTGELFF. CDR3 DNA, as far as it was read: TGTGCCAGCAGCTCCGCGTACACCGGGGAG.

This clone was seen a few times. A read error may be the cause here, since a much bigger clone is one base away. From the germline J gene comes the end of the CDR3, since the read stops 3 residues before it. The V and J genes are TRBV7-2 and TRBJ1-4, with D perhaps TRBD1 (5 bases). The CDR3 runs to 13 residues. Germline lookup yields CDR1 SGHTA and CDR2 FQGNSA. This CDR3 is CASSAAGANVLFF. The DNA read from the CDR3 is TGTGCCAGCAGCGCAGCTGGGGCCAACGTA.

At least ten counts were recorded for this clone. The CDR3 here is CASRGTGTYGYTF. The sequenced CDR3 bases are TGTGCCAGTAGGGGGACAGGGACCTATGGC. This rearrangement joins TRBV19 to TRBJ1-2; 9 bases are shared with TRBD1. Read coverage stops 3 residues before the CDR3 terminus; the germline J gene supplies the remainder. Per the germline V gene, CDR1 is LNHDA and CDR2 is SQIVND (reference sequence). The ends lost 6 bases at V and 4 bases at J; junction bases unmatched: 3. The CDR3 consists of 13 residues.

This clone was seen at least ten times. The read is 3 residues too short to cover the CDR3 end, so that end is filled in from the germline J gene. The chain carries TRBV28 and TRBJ2-2; TRBD1 aligns across 10 bases. The CDR3 runs to 16 residues. Germline V lookup: CDR1 MDHEN, CDR2 SYDVKM. V was clipped by 4 bases and J by 4 bases; unmatched bases: 6. This CDR3 reads CASSSYRDRGTGELFF. The sequenced CDR3 bases are TGTGCCAGCAGTTCATACCGGGACAGGGGCACCGGGGAG.

In its sample, this clone was seen many times. The read is 3 residues too short to cover the CDR3 end, so that end is filled in from the germline J gene. The rearrangement uses TRBV7-2 and TRBJ1-1; D perhaps matches TRBD1 (6 bases). Germline assignment: CDR1 SGHTA and CDR2 FQGNSA. Deletions cut 1 base from V and 1 base from J, with 10 bases between. The CDR3 sequence is 15 residues long. CDR3 residues: CASSLGGGPNTEAFF. The DNA read from the CDR3 is TGTGCCAGCAGCTTAGGGGGGGGGCCGAACACTGAA.

This clone has ten or more counts. The CDR3 goes on 3 residues after the read ends, and that part is filled in from the germline J gene. The chain is built from TRBV10-3 and TRBJ1-6; tentatively, D is TRBD1 (5 bases). Per the germline V gene, CDR1 is ENHRY and CDR2 is SYGVKD. With 6 bases removed from V and 10 bases from J, the gap between germline ends came to 16 bases. The CDR3 spans 14 residues. The CDR3 sequence: CAIRSGTQLSPLHF. The sequenced CDR3 bases are TGTGCCATCAGGAGCGGGACTCAGTTATCACCC.

This clone was counted at least ten times. The CDR3 extends 3 residues past the end of the read, so its final part is completed from the germline J gene. The chain uses TRBV5-6 and TRBJ1-3, with 7 bases fitting TRBD1. The CDR3 loop spans 15 amino acids. Germline values: CDR1 SGHDT, CDR2 YYEEEE. V lost 4 bases, J lost 0 bases, and 4 bases stayed unmatched. The sequenced part of the CDR3 DNA is TGTGCCAGCAGCCTCGGACAGGTCTCTGGAAACACC. This translates into CASSLGQVSGNT. The entire CDR3 protein is CASSLGQVSGNTIYF.

This clone was seen many times. The DNA ends 3 residues before the CDR3 does, and the rest of the CDR3 is filled in from the germline J gene. V is TRBV20-1 and J is TRBJ2-7, with 11 positions matching TRBD2. The CDR3 consists of 14 residues. In germline, CDR1 is DFQATT, CDR2 SNEGSKA (reference sequence). V shed 5 bases and J 5 bases; nucleotides not matched to a gene: 8. CDR3 DNA, as far as it was read: TGCAGTGCTGCTACTAGCGGGAGAGGCGACGAG. It is translated as CSAATSGRGDE. The whole CDR3 reads CSAATSGRGDEQYF.

This clone has a count of ten or more. The read gets to within 3 residues of the CDR3 end, and the germline J gene fills in the rest. The V call is TRBV18, the J call TRBJ1-1, with 9 bases fitting TRBD1. Trimming took 6 bases from V and 4 from J; bases not matched to a gene: 9. Germline V gene sequence: CDR1 KGHSH, CDR2 LQKENI. The CDR3 is 15 amino acids. Incomplete CDR3 DNA: TGTGCCAGCTCGACCCGGGACAGGGAGGGCACTGAA. Translated, it gives CASSTRDREGTE. The complete CDR3 reads CASSTRDREGTEAFF.

The sample holds many counts of this clone. The read ends 3 residues early relative to the CDR3; the germline J gene fills the gap. This chain links TRBV30 with TRBJ2-7; the D is unclear. Germline V gives CDR1 GTSNPN, CDR2 SVGIG (reference sequence). The CDR3 is 11 residues long. Trimming took 2 bases from V and 5 from J, leaving 7 bases between them. CDR3 DNA, as far as it was read: TGTGCCTGGAGTAATCAGAACGAG. It yields the protein CAWSNQNE. The full CDR3 protein reads CAWSNQNEQYF.

This clone has ten or more counts. Sequencing ends 3 residues short of the CDR3 end; the germline J gene provides the rest. This chain joins TRBV19 and TRBJ1-2; 11 bases are shared with TRBD1. Trimming cost V 5 bases and J 5 bases; bases outside gene matches: 7. CDR1 and CDR2 from the germline V gene are LNHDA and SQIVND (reference sequence). This CDR3 region has 15 residues. The CDR3 is CASSEAGTGGYGYTF. Partial CDR3 DNA: TGTGCCAGTAGTGAAGCCGGGACAGGGGGTTATGGC.

This clone was detected ten times or more. The CDR3 sequence is CASSLAGNTIYF. Partial CDR3 DNA: TGCGCCAGCAGCTTGGCGGGAAACACC. The genes are TRBV5-1 and TRBJ1-3; D is undetermined. The read halts 3 residues ahead of the CDR3 end, with the missing end drawn from the germline J gene. CDR1 is SGHRS and CDR2 is YFSETQ in the germline V gene. The CDR3 runs to 12 residues. V lost 0 bases, J lost 4 bases, and 2 bases lay in between.

This clone was observed many times. The read halts 3 residues ahead of the CDR3 end, with the missing end drawn from the germline J gene. The genes are TRBV7-3 and TRBJ2-1; TRBD2 is a possible D gene (6 bases). Germline-derived CDR1 and CDR2 are SGHTA and FQGTGA. The ends were cut back, 5 bases at V and 0 bases at J, with 11 bases in the middle. There are 15 residues in the CDR3. The CDR3: CASSPISGSYNEQFF. The sequenced part of the CDR3 DNA is TGTGCCAGCAGCCCAATTAGCGGCTCCTACAATGAG.

This clone was recorded at least ten times. The CDR3 end falls 3 residues outside the read, so it is completed with the germline J gene. The chain uses TRBV5-6 and TRBJ1-4; D remains ambiguous. The ends were cut back, 2 bases at V and 4 bases at J, with 6 bases in the middle. Germline CDR1 is SGHDT and CDR2 is YYEEEE. The CDR3 length is 13 residues. The sequenced part of the CDR3 DNA is TGTGCCAGCAGCTTAGTCGGTAATGAAAAA. It specifies CASSLVGNEK. The complete CDR3 sequence is CASSLVGNEKLFF.

This clone appeared many times. The CDR3 end is not reached by the read, which stops 3 residues before it; the germline J gene fills it in. The chain uses TRBV20-1 and TRBJ2-5; TRBD2 agrees at 7 bases. This CDR3 is 19 amino acids long. V lost 0 bases and J lost 0; bases outside the gene matches: 16. The V gene's germline CDR1 is DFQATT and CDR2 SNEGSKA (reference sequence). CDR3 loop: CSARDNEVWGGRDQETQYF. CDR3 bases read: TGCAGTGCTAGAGATAATGAGGTTTGGGGGGGTCGGGACCAAGAGACC.

This clone was recorded many times. The CDR3 end is not reached by the read, which stops 3 residues before it; the germline J gene fills it in. The chain couples TRBV7-9 to TRBJ1-1, with D uncertain. Germline V gene sequence: CDR1 SEHNR, CDR2 FQNEAQ (reference sequence). CDR3 size: 13 residues. CDR3 DNA, as far as it was read: TGTGCCAGCAACCCATCGAGTTGGCAGGTA. Amino acids: CASNPSSWQV. The complete CDR3 reads CASNPSSWQVAFF.

This clone was observed many times. The sequence runs out 3 residues before the end of the CDR3; the remainder is reconstructed from the germline J gene. The same CDR3 also results from other DNA sequences found in this sample. This chain uses TRBV5-6 with TRBJ2-7; D is uncertain. The V and J ends lost 0 bases and 0 bases respectively, with 4 bases between them. There are 13 residues in the CDR3. CDR1 and CDR2 from the germline V gene are SGHDT and YYEEEE. CDR3 sequence reads: CASSLAGSYEQYF. The covered CDR3 bases are TGTGCCAGCAGCTTGGCCGGCTCCTACGAG.